A selection of T cell receptor beta chains follows, all from one sample in a study of T cell repertoires in cytomegalovirus infection. TCRdb reprocessed the reads with MiXCR, giving one entry per CDR3 protein. The table has some 500,000 distinct CDR3 sequences, around 40% seen once. These receptors have no identified antigens. The starting material was cultured PBMCs, obtained from culture after CMV antigen stimulation. All receptors derive from a human donor in good health (CMV status not recorded). Some clones in this sample may be carry-over from other donors' samples. Both conserved end residues are part of each CDR3. The order of the fields is V gene, CDR3 protein.

>TRBV2
CASRAGGYTEAFF
>TRBV6-6
CASSQREYTEAFF
>TRBV19
CASSGSASDEKLFF
>TRBV18
CASSPRGFFNEQFF
>TRBV20-1
CSAREWSSADTQYF
>TRBV7-8
CASSYSPYGQFF
>TRBV20-1
CSAPSWWGETYNEQFF
>TRBV5-1
CASSPVRRSSGANVLTF
>TRBV19
CASSIDRGPRYNEQFF
>TRBV7-2
CASSLEVTLGYTF
>TRBV19
CASSMQYAYEQYF
>TRBV7-6
CASSPRSDRGSDEQFF
>TRBV6-6
CASSYSSGGGSEAFF
>TRBV5-6
CASSLADAGGNEQFF
>TRBV7-9
CASSLRVASGNTIYF
>TRBV7-9
CASSKDRGSNTEAFF
>TRBV10-3
CAISERDRTDTQYF
>TRBV7-4
CASRGIQGGNTEAFF
>TRBV5-1
CASSLRWRDDHNYGYTF
>TRBV28
CASTSAGLPDTQYF
>TRBV12-3/TRBV12-4
CASSLISGGARETQYF
>TRBV6-2/TRBV6-3
CASRKTSMDEQFF
>TRBV27
CASSLGLGALSGANVLTF